This is a list of T cell receptor beta chains from one sample in a study of T cells in Graves' hyperthyroidism and ophthalmopathy. TCRdb re-derived calls from the multiplex PCR reads in MiXCR, one entry per CDR3 protein. The table shows more than 550,000 distinct CDR3 sequences, with 17% occurring only once. Sequencing was done on a sample of blood. These receptors were taken from a man between 45 and 60 years old with Graves' hyperthyroidism. Each CDR3 is given with its conserved first and last residue. A D gene is named only where the DNA matches it firmly. Where a row states a size, it is once, few, many or the class of an expanded clone; other rows omit it.

NA TRBJ2-7 TRBV20-1 NA CSAIAWDSSSYEQYF TGCAGTGCTATAGCGTGGGACTCTAGCTCCTACGAGCAGTACTTC
TRBD1 TRBJ1-1 TRBV6-2/TRBV6-3 many CASRSDRGRTEAFF TGTGCCAGCAGATCGGACAGGGGGCGGACTGAAGCTTTCTTT
NA TRBJ2-1 TRBV27 many CASSAGHSYNEQFF TGTGCCAGCAGTGCAGGGCACTCCTACAATGAGCAGTTCTTC
NA TRBJ1-1 TRBV5-1 NA CASSLRPGVNTEAFF TGCGCCAGCAGCTTGAGGCCGGGCGTGAACACTGAAGCTTTCTTT
NA TRBJ1-4 TRBV27 many CASSFRTRTNEKLFF TGTGCCAGCAGTTTCCGGACCCGCACTAATGAAAAACTGTTTTTT
NA TRBJ2-7 TRBV5-6 NA CASSLRTNYEQYF TGTGCCAGCAGCTTGAGGACTAACTACGAGCAGTACTTC
TRBD1 TRBJ2-1 TRBV19 many CASSLPGTAYNEQFF TGTGCCAGTAGTCTCCCCGGGACAGCCTACAATGAGCAGTTCTTC
TRBD2 TRBJ2-2 TRBV7-8 many CASSLRTSGTANTGELFF TGTGCCAGCAGCCTACGGACTAGCGGGACCGCGAACACCGGGGAGCTGTTTTTT
NA TRBJ2-1 TRBV7-6 many CASSLAMRDREQFF TGTGCCAGCAGCTTAGCGATGCGGGATAGGGAGCAGTTCTTC
TRBD2 TRBJ2-1 TRBV20-1 few CSAAASGSYNEQFF TGCAGTGCCGCAGCTAGCGGCTCCTACAATGAGCAGTTCTTC
NA TRBJ2-1 TRBV29-1 few CSVEEDSRNEQFF TGCAGCGTTGAAGAGGACAGCAGAAATGAGCAGTTCTTC
NA TRBJ2-7 TRBV5-1 few CASSLVPGSTYEQYF TGCGCCAGCAGCTTGGTTCCCGGGAGCACCTACGAGCAGTACTTC